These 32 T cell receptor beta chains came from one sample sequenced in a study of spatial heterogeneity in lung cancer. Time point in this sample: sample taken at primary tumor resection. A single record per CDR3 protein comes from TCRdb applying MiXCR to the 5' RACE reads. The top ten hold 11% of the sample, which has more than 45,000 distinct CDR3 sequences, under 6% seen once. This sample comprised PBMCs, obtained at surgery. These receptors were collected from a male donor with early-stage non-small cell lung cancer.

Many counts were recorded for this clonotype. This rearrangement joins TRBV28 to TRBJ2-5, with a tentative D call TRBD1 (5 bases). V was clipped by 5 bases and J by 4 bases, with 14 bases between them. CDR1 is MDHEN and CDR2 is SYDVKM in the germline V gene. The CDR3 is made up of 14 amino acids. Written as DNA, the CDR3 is TGTGCCAGCAGTCGCGCGGACATCCCAGAGACCCAGTACTTC. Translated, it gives CASSRADIPETQYF.

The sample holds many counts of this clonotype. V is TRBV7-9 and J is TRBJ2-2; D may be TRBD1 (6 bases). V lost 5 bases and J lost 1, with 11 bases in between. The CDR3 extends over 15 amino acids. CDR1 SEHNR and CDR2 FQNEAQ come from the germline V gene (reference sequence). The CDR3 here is CASSKDRRNTGELFF. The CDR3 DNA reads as TGTGCCAGCAGCAAAGACAGGCGGAACACCGGGGAGCTGTTTTTT. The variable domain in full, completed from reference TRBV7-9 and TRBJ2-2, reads DTGVSQNPRHKITKRGQNVTFRCDPISEHNRLYWYRQTLGQGPEFLTYFQNEAQLEKSRLLSDRFSAERPKGSFSTLEIQRTEQGDSAMYLCASSKDRRNTGELFFGEGSRLTVL.

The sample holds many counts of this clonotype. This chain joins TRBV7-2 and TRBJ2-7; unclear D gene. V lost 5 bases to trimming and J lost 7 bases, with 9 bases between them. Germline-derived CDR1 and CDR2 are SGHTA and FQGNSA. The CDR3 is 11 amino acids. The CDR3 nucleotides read TGTGCCAGCAGCCTCATAGAGGAGCAGTACTTC. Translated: CASSLIEEQYF.

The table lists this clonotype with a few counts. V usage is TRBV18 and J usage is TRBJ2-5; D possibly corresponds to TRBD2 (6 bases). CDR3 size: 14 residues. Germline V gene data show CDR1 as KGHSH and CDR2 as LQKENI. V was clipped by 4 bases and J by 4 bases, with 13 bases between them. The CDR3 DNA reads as TGTGCCAGCTCACGTTCTGGGGGAGGAGAGACCCAGTACTTC. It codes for CASSRSGGGETQYF.

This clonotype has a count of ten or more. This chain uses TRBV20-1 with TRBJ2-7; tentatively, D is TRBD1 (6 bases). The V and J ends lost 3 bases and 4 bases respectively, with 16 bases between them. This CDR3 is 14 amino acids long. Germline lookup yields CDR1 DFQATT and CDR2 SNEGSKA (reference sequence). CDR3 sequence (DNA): TGCAGTGCTAGGCTGCCAGGGGAAAGGTACGAGCAGTACTTC. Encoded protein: CSARLPGERYEQYF.

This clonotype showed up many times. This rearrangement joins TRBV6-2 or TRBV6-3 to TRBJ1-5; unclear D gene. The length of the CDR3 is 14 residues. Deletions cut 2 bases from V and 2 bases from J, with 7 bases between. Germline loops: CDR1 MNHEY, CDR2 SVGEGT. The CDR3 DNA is TGTGCCAGCAGTTACCGCCTTCGCAATCAGCCCCAGCATTTT. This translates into CASSYRLRNQPQHF.

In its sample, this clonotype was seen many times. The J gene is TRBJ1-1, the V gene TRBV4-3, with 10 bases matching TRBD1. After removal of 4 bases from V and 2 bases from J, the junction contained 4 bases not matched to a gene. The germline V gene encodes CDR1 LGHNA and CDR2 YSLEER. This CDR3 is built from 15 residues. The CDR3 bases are TGCGCCAGCAGCCGATGGACAGGGGGAAACACTGAAGCTTTCTTT. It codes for CASSRWTGGNTEAFF.

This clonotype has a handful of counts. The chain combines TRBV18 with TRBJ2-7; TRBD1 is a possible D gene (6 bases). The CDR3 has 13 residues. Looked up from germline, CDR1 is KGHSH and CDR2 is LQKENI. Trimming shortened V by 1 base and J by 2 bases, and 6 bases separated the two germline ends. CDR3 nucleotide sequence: TGTGCCAGCTCACCACAGGGGGCCTACGAGCAGTACTTC. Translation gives CASSPQGAYEQYF.

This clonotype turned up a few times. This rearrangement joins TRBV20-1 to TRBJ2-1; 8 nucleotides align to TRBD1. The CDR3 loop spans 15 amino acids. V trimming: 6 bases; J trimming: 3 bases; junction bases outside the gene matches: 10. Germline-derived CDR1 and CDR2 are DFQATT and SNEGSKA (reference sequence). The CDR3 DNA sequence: TGCAGTGCAACCAGACAGGGGCCCGACTACAATGAGCAGTTCTTC. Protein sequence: CSATRQGPDYNEQFF.

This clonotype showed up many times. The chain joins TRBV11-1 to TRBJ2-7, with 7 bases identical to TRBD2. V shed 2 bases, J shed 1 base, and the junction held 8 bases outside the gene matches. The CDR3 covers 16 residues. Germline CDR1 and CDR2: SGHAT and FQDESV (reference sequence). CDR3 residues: CASSLRGGSISYEQYF. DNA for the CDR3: TGTGCCAGCAGCTTAAGGGGCGGGAGCATTTCCTACGAGCAGTACTTC.

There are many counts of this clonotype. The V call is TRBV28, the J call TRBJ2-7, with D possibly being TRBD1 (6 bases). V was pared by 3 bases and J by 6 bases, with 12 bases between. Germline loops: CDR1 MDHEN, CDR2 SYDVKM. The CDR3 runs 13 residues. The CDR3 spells CASSFSGAAEQYF. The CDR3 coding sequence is TGTGCCAGCAGTTTTTCAGGGGCGGCCGAGCAGTACTTC.

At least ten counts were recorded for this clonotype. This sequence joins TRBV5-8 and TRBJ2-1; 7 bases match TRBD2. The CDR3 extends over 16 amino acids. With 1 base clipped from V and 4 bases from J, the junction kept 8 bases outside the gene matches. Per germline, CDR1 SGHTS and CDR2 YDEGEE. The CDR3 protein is CASSLWASGPYNEQFF. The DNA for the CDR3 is TGTGCCAGCAGCTTGTGGGCTAGCGGCCCATACAATGAGCAGTTCTTC.

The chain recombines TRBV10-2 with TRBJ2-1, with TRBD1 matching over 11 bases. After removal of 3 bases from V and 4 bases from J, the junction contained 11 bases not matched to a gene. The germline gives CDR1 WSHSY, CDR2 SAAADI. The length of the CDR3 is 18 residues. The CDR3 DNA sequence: TGCGCCAGCAGTGAATTTGGGTCCGGGACAGGGGGTTACAATGAGCAGTTCTTC. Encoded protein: CASSEFGSGTGGYNEQFF.

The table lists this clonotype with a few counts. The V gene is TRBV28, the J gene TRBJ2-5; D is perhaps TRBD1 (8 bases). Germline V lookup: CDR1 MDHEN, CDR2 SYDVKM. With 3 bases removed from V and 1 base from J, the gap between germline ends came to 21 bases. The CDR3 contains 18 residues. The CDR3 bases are TGTGCCAGCAGTTTCTGGGGCGGGAGACAGGGGATCCAAGAGACCCAGTACTTC. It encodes CASSFWGGRQGIQETQYF.

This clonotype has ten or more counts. CDR3 sequence reads: CASSLGGGSNQPQHF. The CDR3 nucleotides read TGCGCCAGCAGCTTGGGCGGGGGAAGCAATCAGCCCCAGCATTTT. The chain uses TRBV5-1 and TRBJ1-5, with D possibly being TRBD1 (5 bases). The CDR3 is 15 amino acids. The germline V and J ends were trimmed by 0 bases and 1 base, with 8 bases remaining between them. Germline V CDR1 and CDR2: SGHRS, YFSETQ.

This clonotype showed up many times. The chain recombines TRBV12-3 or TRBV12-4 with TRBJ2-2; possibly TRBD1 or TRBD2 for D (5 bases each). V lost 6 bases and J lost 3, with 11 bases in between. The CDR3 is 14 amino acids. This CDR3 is CASRLGVDTGELFF. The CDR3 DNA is TGTGCCAGCAGATTGGGGGTGGACACCGGGGAGCTGTTTTTT.

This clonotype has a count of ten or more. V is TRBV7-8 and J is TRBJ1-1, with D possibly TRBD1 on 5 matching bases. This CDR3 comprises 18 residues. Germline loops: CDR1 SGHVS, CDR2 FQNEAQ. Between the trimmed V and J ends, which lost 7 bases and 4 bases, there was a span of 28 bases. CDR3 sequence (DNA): TGTGCCAGCACCCAAAACCCTCGTACGGGGGGAGTGGGCACTGAAGCTTTCTTT. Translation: CASTQNPRTGGVGTEAFF. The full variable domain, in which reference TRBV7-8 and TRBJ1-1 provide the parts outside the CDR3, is GAGVSQSPRYKVAKRGQDVALRCDPISGHVSLFWYQQALGQGPEFLTYFQNEAQLDKSGLPSDRFFAERPEGSVSTLKIQRTQQEDSAVYLCASTQNPRTGGVGTEAFFGQGTRLTVV.

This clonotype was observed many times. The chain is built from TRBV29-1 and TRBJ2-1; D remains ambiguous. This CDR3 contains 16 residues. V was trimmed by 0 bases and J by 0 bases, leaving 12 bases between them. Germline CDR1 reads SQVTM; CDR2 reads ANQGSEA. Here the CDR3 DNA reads TGCAGCGTTGAAGATCTTAACTACTACTCCTACAATGAGCAGTTCTTC. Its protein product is CSVEDLNYYSYNEQFF.

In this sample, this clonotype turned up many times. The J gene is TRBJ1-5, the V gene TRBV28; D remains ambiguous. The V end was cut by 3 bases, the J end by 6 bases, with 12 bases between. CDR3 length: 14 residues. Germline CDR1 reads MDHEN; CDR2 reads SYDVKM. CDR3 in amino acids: CASSFLRVSQPQHF. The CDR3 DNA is TGTGCCAGCAGTTTTTTAAGAGTCTCTCAGCCCCAGCATTTT.

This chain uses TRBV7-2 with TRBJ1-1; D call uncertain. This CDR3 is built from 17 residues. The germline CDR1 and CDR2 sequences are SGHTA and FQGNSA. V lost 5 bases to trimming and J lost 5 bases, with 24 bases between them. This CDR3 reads CASSQDRTADEGTEAFF. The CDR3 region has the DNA TGTGCCAGCAGCCAAGACCGGACTGCCGACGAGGGAACTGAAGCTTTCTTT. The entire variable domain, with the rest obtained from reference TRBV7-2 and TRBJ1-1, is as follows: GAGVSQSPSNKVTEKGKDVELRCDPISGHTALYWYRQSLGQGLEFLIYFQGNSAPDKSGLPSDRFSAERTGGSVSTLTIQRTQQEDSAVYLCASSQDRTADEGTEAFFGQGTRLTVV.

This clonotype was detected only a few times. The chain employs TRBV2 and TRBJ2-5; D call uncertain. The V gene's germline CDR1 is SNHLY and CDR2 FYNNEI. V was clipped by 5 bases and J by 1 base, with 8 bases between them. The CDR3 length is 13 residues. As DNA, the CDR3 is TGTGCCAGCAGTCGGCAGATCCAAGAGACCCAGTACTTC. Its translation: CASSRQIQETQYF. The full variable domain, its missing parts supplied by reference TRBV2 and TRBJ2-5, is EPEVTQTPSHQVTQMGQEVILRCVPISNHLYFYWYRQILGQKVEFLVSFYNNEISEKSEIFDDQFSVERPDGSNFTLKIRSTKLEDSAMYFCASSRQIQETQYFGPGTRLLVL.

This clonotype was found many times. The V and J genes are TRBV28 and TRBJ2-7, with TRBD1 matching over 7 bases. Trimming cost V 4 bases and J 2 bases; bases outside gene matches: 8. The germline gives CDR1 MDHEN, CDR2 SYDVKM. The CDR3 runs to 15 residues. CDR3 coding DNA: TGTGCCAGCAGTTCTTCCTACAGGGGAACCTACGAGCAGTACTTC. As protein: CASSSSYRGTYEQYF.

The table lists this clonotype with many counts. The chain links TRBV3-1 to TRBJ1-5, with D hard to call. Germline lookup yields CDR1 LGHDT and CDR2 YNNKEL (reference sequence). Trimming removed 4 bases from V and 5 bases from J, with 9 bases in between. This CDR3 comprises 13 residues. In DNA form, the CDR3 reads TGTGCCAGCAGCCCCTTTTCCCATCAGCCCCAGCATTTT. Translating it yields CASSPFSHQPQHF.

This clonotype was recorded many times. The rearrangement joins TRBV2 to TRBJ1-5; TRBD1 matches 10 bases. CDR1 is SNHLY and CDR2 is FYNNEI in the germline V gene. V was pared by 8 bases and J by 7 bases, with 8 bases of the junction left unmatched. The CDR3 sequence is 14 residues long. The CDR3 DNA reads TGTGCCAGCGAGAGGGACAGGGGAATACAGCCCCAGCATTTT. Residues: CASERDRGIQPQHF.

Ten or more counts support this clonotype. The CDR3 loop is CATSSRQGGNEKLFF. CDR3 DNA: TGTGCCACCAGCAGCAGACAGGGAGGGAATGAAAAACTGTTTTTT. The V and J genes are TRBV15 and TRBJ1-4, with 7 nucleotides matching TRBD1. Losses at the gene ends were 3 bases for V and 5 bases for J; bases not matched to a gene: 6. This CDR3 is built from 15 residues. CDR1 LNHNV and CDR2 YYDKDF come from the germline V gene (reference sequence). Full variable domain (rest looked up from reference TRBV15 and TRBJ1-4): DAMVIQNPRYQVTQFGKPVTLSCSQTLNHNVMYWYQQKSSQAPKLLFHYYDKDFNNEADTPDNFQSRRPNTSFCFLDIRSPGLGDTAMYLCATSSRQGGNEKLFFGSGTQLSVL.

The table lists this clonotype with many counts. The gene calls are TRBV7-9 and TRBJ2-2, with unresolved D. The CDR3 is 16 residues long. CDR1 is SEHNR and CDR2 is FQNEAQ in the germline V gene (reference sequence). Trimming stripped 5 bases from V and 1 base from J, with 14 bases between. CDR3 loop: CASSLTWARNTGELFF. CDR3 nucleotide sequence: TGTGCCAGCAGCCTAACATGGGCAAGGAACACCGGGGAGCTGTTTTTT.

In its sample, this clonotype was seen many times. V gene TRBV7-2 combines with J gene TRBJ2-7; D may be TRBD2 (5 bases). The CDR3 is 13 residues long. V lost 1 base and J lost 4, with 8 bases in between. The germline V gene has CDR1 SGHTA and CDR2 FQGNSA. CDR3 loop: CASSLGRVYEQYF. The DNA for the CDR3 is TGTGCCAGCAGCTTAGGGCGGGTGTACGAGCAGTACTTC.

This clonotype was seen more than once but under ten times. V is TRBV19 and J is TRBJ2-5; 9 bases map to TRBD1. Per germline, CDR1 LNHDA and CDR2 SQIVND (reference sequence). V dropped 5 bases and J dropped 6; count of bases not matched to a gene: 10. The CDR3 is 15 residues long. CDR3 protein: CASSFRRDREQTQYF. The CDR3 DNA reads TGTGCCAGTAGTTTCCGGAGGGACAGGGAGCAGACCCAGTACTTC.

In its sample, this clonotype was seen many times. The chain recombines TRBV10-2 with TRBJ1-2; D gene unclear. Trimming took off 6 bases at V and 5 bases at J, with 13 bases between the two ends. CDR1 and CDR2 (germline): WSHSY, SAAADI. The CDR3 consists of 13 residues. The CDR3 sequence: CASSTDRLYGYTF. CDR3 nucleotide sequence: TGCGCCAGCAGCACGGACCGCCTTTATGGCTACACCTTC.

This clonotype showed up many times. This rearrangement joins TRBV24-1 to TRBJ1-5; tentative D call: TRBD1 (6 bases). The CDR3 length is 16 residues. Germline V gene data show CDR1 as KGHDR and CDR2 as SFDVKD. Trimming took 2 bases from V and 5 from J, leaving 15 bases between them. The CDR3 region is CATSDSRGARDQPQHF. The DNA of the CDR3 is TGTGCCACCAGTGATTCCCGGGGGGCAAGAGATCAGCCCCAGCATTTT.

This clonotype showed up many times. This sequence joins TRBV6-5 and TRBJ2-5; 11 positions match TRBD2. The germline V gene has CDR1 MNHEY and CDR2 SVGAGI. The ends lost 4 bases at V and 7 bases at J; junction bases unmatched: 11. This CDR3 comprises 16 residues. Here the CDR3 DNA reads TGTGCCAGCAGTTCTATACGCGGGACTAGCGGTTTGACCCAGTACTTC. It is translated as CASSSIRGTSGLTQYF.

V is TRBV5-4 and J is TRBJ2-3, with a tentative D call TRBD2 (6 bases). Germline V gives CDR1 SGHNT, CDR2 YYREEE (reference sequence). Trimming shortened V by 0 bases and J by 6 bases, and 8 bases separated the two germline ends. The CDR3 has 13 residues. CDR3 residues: CASSLAGTDTQYF. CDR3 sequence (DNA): TGTGCCAGCAGCTTGGCCGGGACTGATACGCAGTATTTT.